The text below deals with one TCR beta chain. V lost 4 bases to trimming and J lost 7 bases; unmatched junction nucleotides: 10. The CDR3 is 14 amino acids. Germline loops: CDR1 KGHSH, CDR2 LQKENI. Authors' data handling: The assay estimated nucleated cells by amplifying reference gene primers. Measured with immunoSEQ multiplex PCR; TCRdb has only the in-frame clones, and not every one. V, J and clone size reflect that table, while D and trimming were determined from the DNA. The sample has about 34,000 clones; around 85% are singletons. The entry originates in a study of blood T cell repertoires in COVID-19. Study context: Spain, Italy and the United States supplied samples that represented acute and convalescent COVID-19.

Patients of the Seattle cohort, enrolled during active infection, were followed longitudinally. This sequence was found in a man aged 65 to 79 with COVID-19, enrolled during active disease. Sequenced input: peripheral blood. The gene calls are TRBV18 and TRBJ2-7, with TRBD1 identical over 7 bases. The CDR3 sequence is CASSRGSQGEEQYF. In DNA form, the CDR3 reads TGTGCCAGCTCACGCGGGTCTCAGGGGGAGGAGCAGTACTTC.